Each of the 24 T cell receptor beta chains below was sequenced from the same sample in a study of T-cell reconstitution after alpha-beta-depleted transplantation in children. Molecular barcoding with unique molecular identifiers was used for the TCRbeta library. TCRdb used MiXCR to reprocess the PCR reads, holding one entry per CDR3 protein. The data show approximately 520,000 distinct CDR3 sequences, with about 31% seen just once and approximately 2.3% held by the top ten. Sequenced material: PBMCs from the stem cell graft donor, taken from the stem cell graft. The origin of the receptors is a human donor who donated a stem cell graft to a child with aplastic anemia.

This clonotype occurred a few times. The V call is TRBV10-3, the J call TRBJ2-5; no definite D call. There are 14 residues in the CDR3. Between the trimmed V and J ends, which lost 2 bases and 2 bases, there was a span of 9 bases. The germline V gene encodes CDR1 ENHRY and CDR2 SYGVKD. The CDR3 DNA follows: TGTGCCATCAGTGAGACAAACCAACAAGAGACCCAGTACTTC. Translation: CAISETNQQETQYF.

This rearrangement joins TRBV7-9 to TRBJ2-5; D is possibly TRBD1 or TRBD2 (5 bases each). V lost 4 bases, J lost 1 base, and 22 bases lay in between. The CDR3 covers 18 residues. Germline V lookup: CDR1 SEHNR, CDR2 FQNEAQ (reference sequence). This chain's CDR3 is CASSSPGTASVAQETQYF. The DNA of the CDR3 is TGTGCCAGCAGCTCGCCCGGGACGGCGAGCGTAGCCCAAGAGACCCAGTACTTC.

This clonotype was seen a few times. The V gene is TRBV20-1, the J gene TRBJ1-5; D gene unclear. Looked up from germline, CDR1 is DFQATT and CDR2 is SNEGSKA (reference sequence). This CDR3 has 16 amino acids. Trimming stripped 6 bases from V and 0 bases from J, with 18 bases between. CDR3 amino acids: CSAPFEGTYSNQPQHF. In nucleotides, the CDR3 is TGCAGTGCCCCTTTTGAGGGCACTTATAGCAATCAGCCCCAGCATTTT.

This chain uses TRBV7-8 with TRBJ1-2; D might be TRBD1 (5 bases). V was shortened by 6 bases and J by 5 bases, with 25 bases between the two germline ends. The CDR3 covers 17 residues. Germline values: CDR1 SGHVS, CDR2 FQNEAQ. The CDR3 spells CASRHPDGAGRGYGYTF. CDR3 bases: TGTGCCAGCAGACATCCCGACGGGGCAGGGCGCGGATATGGCTACACCTTC.

The rearrangement links TRBV7-2 to TRBJ1-1; no clear D gene. Trimming took 5 bases from V and 8 from J, leaving 15 bases between them. CDR3 length: 13 amino acids. CDR1 and CDR2 from the germline V gene are SGHTA and FQGNSA. The CDR3 DNA reads TGTGCCAGCAGCGCTTTATCGACGGGGGAAGCTTTCTTT. This gives the protein CASSALSTGEAFF.

The CDR3 region is CASSPVGMENTEAFF. In DNA form, the CDR3 reads TGTGCCAGCTCACCAGTGGGGATGGAGAACACTGAAGCTTTCTTT. The chain joins TRBV18 to TRBJ1-1; D uncertain. Germline V gene lookup returns CDR1 KGHSH and CDR2 LQKENI. V was shortened by 2 bases and J by 1 base, with 11 bases between the two germline ends. There are 15 residues in the CDR3.

The rearrangement links TRBV6-5 to TRBJ2-1; 7 nucleotides agree with TRBD2. Germline V gene data show CDR1 as MNHEY and CDR2 as SVGAGI. This CDR3 spans 15 amino acids. The ends lost 3 bases at V and 4 bases at J; junction bases unmatched: 6. CDR3 coding DNA: TGTGCCAGCAGTTATTCCAGCGGGGCTTACAATGAGCAGTTCTTC. Encoded protein: CASSYSSGAYNEQFF.

The chain joins TRBV4-3 to TRBJ2-5, with D unclear. Germline values: CDR1 LGHNA, CDR2 YSLEER. V was trimmed by 0 bases and J by 5 bases, leaving 16 bases between them. This CDR3 is 16 amino acids long. The CDR3 bases are TGCGCCAGCAGCCAAGATCGATGGCCCGTGAGGGAGACCCAGTACTTC. This codes for CASSQDRWPVRETQYF.

In nucleotides, the CDR3 is TGCGCCAGCAGCTTCTCCTCTCTCCAGGGGGTGAACACTGAAGCTTTCTTT. Translated: CASSFSSLQGVNTEAFF. The chain carries TRBV5-1 and TRBJ1-1; 7 nucleotides match TRBD1. Germline CDR1 and CDR2: SGHRS and YFSETQ. This CDR3 contains 17 residues. With V trimmed by 2 bases and J by 0 bases, 10 bases remained unmatched.

This clonotype was counted a few times. This chain uses TRBV30 with TRBJ1-2; a possible D gene is TRBD1 (6 bases). The V gene's germline CDR1 is GTSNPN and CDR2 SVGIG (reference sequence). The CDR3 spans 13 residues. The V and J ends lost 0 bases and 4 bases respectively, with 9 bases between them. The CDR3 region is CAWSVTGSYGYTF. For the CDR3, the DNA is TGTGCCTGGAGTGTGACAGGCTCCTATGGCTACACCTTC.

The chain couples TRBV20-1 to TRBJ2-5; tentative D call: TRBD2 (5 bases). Looked up from germline, CDR1 is DFQATT and CDR2 is SNEGSKA (reference sequence). Between the trimmed V and J ends, which lost 1 base and 1 base, there was a span of 13 bases. The length of the CDR3 is 15 residues. CDR3 coding DNA: TGCAGTGCTAGAGGAGCAGCGGAGATCCAAGAGACCCAGTACTTC. Protein sequence: CSARGAAEIQETQYF.

This clonotype was recorded a few times. This chain uses TRBV5-4 with TRBJ2-7; TRBD2 aligns across 8 bases. J was trimmed by 2 bases and V by 4 bases; bases with no gene match: 5. Germline V gene sequence: CDR1 SGHNT, CDR2 YYREEE (reference sequence). The length of the CDR3 is 14 residues. The CDR3 DNA is TGTGCCAGCAGCCGGGAGGGTAGCGCCTACGAGCAGTACGTC. Protein: CASSREGSAYEQYV.

This rearrangement joins TRBV7-3 to TRBJ1-1; D remains unclear. V was pared by 2 bases and J by 4 bases, with 11 bases between. This CDR3 has 14 amino acids. CDR1 is SGHTA and CDR2 is FQGTGA in the germline V gene. CDR3 loop: CASSLGGEATEAFF. In DNA, the CDR3 is TGTGCCAGCAGCTTAGGCGGAGAAGCCACTGAAGCTTTCTTT. Combining the CDR3 with reference TRBV7-3 and TRBJ1-1 gives the whole variable domain GAGVSQTPSNKVTEKGKYVELRCDPISGHTALYWYRQSLGQGPEFLIYFQGTGAADDSGLPNDRFFAVRPEGSVSTLKIQRTERGDSAVYLCASSLGGEATEAFFGQGTRLTVV.

The genes are TRBV2 and TRBJ2-1, with 7 nucleotides matching TRBD2. With 2 bases clipped from V and 9 bases from J, the junction kept 7 bases outside the gene matches. The length of the CDR3 is 14 residues. Germline V gene data show CDR1 as SNHLY and CDR2 as FYNNEI. CDR3 residues: CASSERAGEGEQFF. CDR3 sequence (DNA): TGTGCCAGCAGTGAACGCGCGGGAGAGGGTGAGCAGTTCTTC.

The chain is built from TRBV6-2 or TRBV6-3 and TRBJ1-1, with a tentative D call TRBD1 (5 bases). V was pared by 6 bases and J by 3 bases, with 14 bases between. The CDR3 is 14 residues long. Germline V gene data show CDR1 as MNHEY and CDR2 as SVGEGT. This CDR3 is CASSMRQKHTEAFF. The CDR3 nucleotides read TGTGCCAGCAGCATGAGACAGAAGCACACTGAAGCTTTCTTT.

This chain joins TRBV10-3 and TRBJ2-5; D uncertain. The CDR3 loop spans 15 amino acids. V lost 6 bases to trimming and J lost 4 bases, with 18 bases between them. Germline V gene sequence: CDR1 ENHRY, CDR2 SYGVKD. The CDR3 here is CAIRQDGKSAETQYF. The CDR3 bases are TGTGCCATCAGACAAGACGGAAAAAGTGCAGAGACCCAGTACTTC.

This clonotype was observed a few times. This chain joins TRBV5-1 and TRBJ2-5, with D maybe TRBD1 (5 bases). The germline V and J ends were trimmed by 7 bases and 0 bases, with 19 bases remaining between them. This CDR3 contains 16 residues. The germline V gene encodes CDR1 SGHRS and CDR2 YFSETQ. CDR3 sequence (DNA): TGCGCCAGCTACGACCAACGACAGCCTTACCAAGAGACCCAGTACTTC. Translating it yields CASYDQRQPYQETQYF.

This clonotype was detected only a few times. V and J are TRBV20-1 and TRBJ1-1; D is ambiguous. The germline CDR1 and CDR2 sequences are DFQATT and SNEGSKA (reference sequence). The V and J ends lost 1 base and 7 bases respectively, with 4 bases between them. CDR3 length: 10 amino acids. CDR3 in amino acids: CSARGGEAFF. The CDR3 DNA reads as TGCAGTGCTAGAGGAGGTGAAGCTTTCTTT.

The rearrangement joins TRBV18 to TRBJ2-1; TRBD1 matches at 7 bases. The junction had 6 bases not matched to a gene; V was cut back by 3 bases and J by 4 bases. Germline V CDR1 and CDR2: KGHSH, LQKENI. There are 15 residues in the CDR3. As DNA, the CDR3 is TGTGCCAGCTCACCCAGACAGGGCGAGTACAATGAGCAGTTCTTC. This encodes CASSPRQGEYNEQFF. The entire variable domain, with the rest obtained from reference TRBV18 and TRBJ2-1, is as follows: NAGVMQNPRHLVRRRGQEARLRCSPMKGHSHVYWYRQLPEEGLKFMVYLQKENIIDESGMPKERFSAEFPKEGPSILRIQQVVRGDSAAYFCASSPRQGEYNEQFFGPGTRLTVL.

This chain joins TRBV7-9 and TRBJ1-1, with TRBD1 identical over 8 bases. The CDR3 runs 14 residues. The ends lost 5 bases at V and 4 bases at J; junction bases unmatched: 6. Germline CDR1 and CDR2: SEHNR and FQNEAQ (reference sequence). CDR3 DNA: TGTGCCAGCAGCCCCAGGGGGCAATTCACTGAAGCTTTCTTT. Protein: CASSPRGQFTEAFF.

The V call is TRBV29-1, the J call TRBJ2-5; the D call may be TRBD1 or TRBD2 (7 bases each). Germline CDR1 SQVTM, CDR2 ANQGSEA. CDR3 length: 13 amino acids. V lost 6 bases and J 2 bases, leaving 13 bases between the germline ends. The CDR3 DNA sequence: TGCAGCGTCGACAGGGAGGGGCAAGAGACCCAGTACTTC. Residues: CSVDREGQETQYF.

The sample holds one count of this clonotype. The chain is built from TRBV15 and TRBJ2-7, with TRBD2 matching 7 bases. This CDR3 contains 15 residues. Trimming removed 3 bases from V and 1 base from J; junction bases left unmatched: 6. The V gene's germline CDR1 is LNHNV and CDR2 YYDKDF (reference sequence). CDR3 DNA sequence: TGTGCCACCAGCAGGGGCAGCGGGAAGTCCTACGAGCAGTACGTC. This gives the protein CATSRGSGKSYEQYV.

This clonotype has a handful of counts. The DNA for the CDR3 is TGTGCCAGCGGCGACGGGAGCTCCTACGAGCAGTACTTC. This translates into CASGDGSSYEQYF. The chain joins TRBV7-9 to TRBJ2-7; perhaps TRBD2 as D (6 bases). CDR3 length: 13 residues. Trimming took off 8 bases at V and 0 bases at J, with 11 bases between the two ends. From germline, CDR1 is SEHNR and CDR2 FQNEAQ (reference sequence).

The chain links TRBV30 to TRBJ1-1; D call uncertain. Between the trimmed V and J ends, which lost 0 bases and 4 bases, there was a span of 15 bases. The CDR3 length is 15 residues. Germline V gives CDR1 GTSNPN, CDR2 SVGIG (reference sequence). In DNA, the CDR3 is TGTGCCTGGAGTGTCGGGAGGATGGGTATCACTGAAGCTTTCTTT. Protein sequence: CAWSVGRMGITEAFF.